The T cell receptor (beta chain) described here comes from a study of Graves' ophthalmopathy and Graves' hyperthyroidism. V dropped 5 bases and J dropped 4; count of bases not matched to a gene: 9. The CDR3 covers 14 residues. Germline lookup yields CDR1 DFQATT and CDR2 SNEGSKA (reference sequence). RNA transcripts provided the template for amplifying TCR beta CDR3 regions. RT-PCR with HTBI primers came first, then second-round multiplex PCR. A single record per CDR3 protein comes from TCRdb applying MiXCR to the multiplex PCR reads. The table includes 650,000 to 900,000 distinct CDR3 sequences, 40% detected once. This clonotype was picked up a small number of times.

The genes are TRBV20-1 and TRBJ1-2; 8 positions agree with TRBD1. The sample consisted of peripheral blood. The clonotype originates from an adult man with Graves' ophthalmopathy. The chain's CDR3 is CSAAQGAEGYGYTF. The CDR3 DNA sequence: TGCAGTGCTGCCCAGGGGGCGGAAGGCTATGGCTACACCTTC.